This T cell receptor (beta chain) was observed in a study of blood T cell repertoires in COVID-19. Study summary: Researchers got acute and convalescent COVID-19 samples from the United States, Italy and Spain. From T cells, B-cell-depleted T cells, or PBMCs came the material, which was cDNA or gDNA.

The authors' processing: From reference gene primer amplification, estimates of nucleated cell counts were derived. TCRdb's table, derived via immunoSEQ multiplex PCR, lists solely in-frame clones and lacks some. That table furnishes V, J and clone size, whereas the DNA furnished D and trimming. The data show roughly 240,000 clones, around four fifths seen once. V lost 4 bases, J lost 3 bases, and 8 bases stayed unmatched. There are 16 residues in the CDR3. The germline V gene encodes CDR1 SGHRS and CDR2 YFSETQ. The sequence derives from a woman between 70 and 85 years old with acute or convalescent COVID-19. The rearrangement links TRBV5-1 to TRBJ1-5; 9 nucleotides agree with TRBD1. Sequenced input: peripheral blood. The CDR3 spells CASSLGTGSVNQPQHF. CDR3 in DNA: TGCGCCAGCAGCCTGGGGACAGGGTCGGTCAATCAGCCCCAGCATTTT.